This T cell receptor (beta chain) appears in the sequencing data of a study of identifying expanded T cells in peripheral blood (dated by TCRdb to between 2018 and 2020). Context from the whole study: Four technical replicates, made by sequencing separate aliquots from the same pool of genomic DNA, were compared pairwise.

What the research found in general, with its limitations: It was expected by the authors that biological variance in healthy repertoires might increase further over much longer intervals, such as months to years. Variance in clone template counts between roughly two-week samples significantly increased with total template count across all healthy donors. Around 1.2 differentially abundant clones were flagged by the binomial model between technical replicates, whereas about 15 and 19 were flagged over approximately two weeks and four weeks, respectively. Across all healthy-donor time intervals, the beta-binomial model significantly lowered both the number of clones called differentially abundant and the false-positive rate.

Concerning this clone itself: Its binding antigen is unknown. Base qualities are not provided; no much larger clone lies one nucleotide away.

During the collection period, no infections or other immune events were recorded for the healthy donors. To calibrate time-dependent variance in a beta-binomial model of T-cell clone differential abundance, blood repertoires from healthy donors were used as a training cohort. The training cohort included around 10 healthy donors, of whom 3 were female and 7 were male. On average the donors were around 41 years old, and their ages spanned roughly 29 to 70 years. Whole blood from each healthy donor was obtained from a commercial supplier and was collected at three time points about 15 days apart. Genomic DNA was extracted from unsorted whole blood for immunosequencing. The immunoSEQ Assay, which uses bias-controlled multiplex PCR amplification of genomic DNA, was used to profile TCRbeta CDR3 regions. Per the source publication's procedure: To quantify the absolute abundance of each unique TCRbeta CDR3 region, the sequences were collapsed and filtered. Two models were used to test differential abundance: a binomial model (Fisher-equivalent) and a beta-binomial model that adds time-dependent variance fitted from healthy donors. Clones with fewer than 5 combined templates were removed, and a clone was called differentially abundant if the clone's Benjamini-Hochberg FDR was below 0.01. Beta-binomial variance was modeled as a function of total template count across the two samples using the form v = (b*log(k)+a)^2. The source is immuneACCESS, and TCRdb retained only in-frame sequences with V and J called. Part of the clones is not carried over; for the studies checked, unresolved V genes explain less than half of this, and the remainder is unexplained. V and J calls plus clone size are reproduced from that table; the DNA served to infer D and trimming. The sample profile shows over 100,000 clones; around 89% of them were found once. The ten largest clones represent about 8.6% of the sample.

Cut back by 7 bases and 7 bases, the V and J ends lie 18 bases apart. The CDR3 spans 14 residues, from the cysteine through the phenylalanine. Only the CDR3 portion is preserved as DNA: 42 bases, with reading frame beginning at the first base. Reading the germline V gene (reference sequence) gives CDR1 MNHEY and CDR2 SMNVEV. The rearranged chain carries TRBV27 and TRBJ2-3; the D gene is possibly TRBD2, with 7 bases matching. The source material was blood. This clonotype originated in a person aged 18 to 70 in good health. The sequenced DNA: TGTGCCAGCACCTCATGGGGGGGCCTAAATACGCAGTATTTT. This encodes CASTSWGGLNTQYF.